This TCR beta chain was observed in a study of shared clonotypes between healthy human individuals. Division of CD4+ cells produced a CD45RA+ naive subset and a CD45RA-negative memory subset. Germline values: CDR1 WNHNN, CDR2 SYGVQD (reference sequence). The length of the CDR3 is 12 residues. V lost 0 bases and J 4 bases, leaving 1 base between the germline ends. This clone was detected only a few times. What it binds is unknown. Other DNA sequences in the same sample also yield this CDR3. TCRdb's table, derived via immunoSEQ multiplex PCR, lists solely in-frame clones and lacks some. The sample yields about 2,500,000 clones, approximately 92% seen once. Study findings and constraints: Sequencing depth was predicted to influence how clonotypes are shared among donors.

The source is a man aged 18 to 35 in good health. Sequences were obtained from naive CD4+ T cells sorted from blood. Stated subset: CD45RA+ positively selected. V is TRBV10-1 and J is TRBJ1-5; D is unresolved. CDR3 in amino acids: CASSESNQPQHF. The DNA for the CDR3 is TGCGCCAGCAGTGAGTCGAATCAGCCCCAGCATTTT.